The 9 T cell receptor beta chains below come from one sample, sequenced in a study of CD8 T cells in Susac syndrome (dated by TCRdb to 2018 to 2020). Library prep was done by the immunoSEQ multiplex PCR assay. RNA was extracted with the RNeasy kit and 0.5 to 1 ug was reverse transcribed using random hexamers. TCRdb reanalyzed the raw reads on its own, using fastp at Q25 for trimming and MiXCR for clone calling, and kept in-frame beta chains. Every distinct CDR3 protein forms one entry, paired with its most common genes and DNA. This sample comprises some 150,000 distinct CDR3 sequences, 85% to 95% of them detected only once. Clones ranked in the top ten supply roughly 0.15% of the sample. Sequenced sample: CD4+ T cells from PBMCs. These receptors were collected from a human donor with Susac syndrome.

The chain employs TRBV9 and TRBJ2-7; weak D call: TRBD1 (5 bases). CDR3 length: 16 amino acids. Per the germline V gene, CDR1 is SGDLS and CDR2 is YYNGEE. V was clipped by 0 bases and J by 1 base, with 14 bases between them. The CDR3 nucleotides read TGTGCCAGCAGCGTAGGGGTGGGGCTAGGGTCCTACGAGCAGTACTTC. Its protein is CASSVGVGLGSYEQYF.

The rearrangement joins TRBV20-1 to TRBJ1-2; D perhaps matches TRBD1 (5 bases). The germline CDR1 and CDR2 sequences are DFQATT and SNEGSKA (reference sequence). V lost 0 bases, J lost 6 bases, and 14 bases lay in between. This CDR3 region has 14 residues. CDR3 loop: CSARDGLRVDGYTF. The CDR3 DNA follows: TGCAGTGCTAGAGACGGTCTCAGGGTCGATGGCTACACCTTC.

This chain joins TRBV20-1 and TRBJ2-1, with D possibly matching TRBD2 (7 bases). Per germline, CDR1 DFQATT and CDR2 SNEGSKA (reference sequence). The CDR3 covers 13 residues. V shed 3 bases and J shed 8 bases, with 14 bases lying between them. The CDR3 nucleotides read TGCAGTGCTAGGCGGCGGGGGCTGGATGAGCAGTTCTTC. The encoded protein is CSARRRGLDEQFF.

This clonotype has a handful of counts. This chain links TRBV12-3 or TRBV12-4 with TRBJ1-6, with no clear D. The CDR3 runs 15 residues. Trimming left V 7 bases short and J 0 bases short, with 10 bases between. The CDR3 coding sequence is TGTGCCAGCACCGGAGGGAGCTCCTATAATTCACCCCTCCACTTT. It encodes CASTGGSSYNSPLHF.

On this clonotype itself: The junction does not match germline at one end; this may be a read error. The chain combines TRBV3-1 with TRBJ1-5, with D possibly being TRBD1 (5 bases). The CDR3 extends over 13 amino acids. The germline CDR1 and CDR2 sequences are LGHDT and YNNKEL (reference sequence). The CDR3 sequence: CSSSPRGNQPQHF. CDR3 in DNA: TGTTCCAGCAGCCCGCGGGGGAATCAGCCCCAGCATTTT.

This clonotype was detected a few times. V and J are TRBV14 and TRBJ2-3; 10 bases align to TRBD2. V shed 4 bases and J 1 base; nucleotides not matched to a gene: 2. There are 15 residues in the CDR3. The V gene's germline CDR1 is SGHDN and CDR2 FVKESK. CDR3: CASSRTSGGTDTQYF. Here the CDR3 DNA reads TGTGCCAGCAGCCGCACTAGCGGGGGCACAGATACGCAGTATTTT.

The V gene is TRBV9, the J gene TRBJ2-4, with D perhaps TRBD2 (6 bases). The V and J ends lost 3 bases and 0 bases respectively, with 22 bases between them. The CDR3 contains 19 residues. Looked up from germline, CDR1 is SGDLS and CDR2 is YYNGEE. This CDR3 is CASSADITKRVRAKNIQYF. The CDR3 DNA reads TGTGCCAGCAGCGCAGATATCACTAAGCGGGTCAGAGCCAAAAACATTCAGTACTTC.

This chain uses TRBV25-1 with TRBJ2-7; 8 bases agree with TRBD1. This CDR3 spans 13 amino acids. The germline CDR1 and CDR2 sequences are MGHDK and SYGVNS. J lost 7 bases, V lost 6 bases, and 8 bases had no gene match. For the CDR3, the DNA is TGTGCCAGCAGGGGACAGGTTTACAGGGAGCAGTACTTC. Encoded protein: CASRGQVYREQYF.

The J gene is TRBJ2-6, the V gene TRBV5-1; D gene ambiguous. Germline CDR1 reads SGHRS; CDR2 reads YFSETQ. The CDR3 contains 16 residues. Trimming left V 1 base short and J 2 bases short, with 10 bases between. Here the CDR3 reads CASSLMGSAGANVLTF. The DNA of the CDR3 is TGCGCCAGCAGCTTGATGGGCTCTGCTGGGGCCAACGTCCTGACTTTC.